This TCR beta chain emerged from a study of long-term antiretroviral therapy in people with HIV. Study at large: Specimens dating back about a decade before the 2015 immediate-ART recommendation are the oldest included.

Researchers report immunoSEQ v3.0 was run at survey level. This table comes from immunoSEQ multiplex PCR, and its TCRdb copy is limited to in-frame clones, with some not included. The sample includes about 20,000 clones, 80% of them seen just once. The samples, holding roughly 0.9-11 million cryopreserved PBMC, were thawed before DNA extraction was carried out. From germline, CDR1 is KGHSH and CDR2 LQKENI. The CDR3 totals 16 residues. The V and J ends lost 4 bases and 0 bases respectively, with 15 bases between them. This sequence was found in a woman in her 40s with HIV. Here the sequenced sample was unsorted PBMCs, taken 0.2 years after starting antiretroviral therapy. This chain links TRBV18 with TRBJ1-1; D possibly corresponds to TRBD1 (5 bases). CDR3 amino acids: CASSRPGTFMNTEAFF. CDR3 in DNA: TGTGCCAGCTCACGTCCCGGGACTTTTATGAACACTGAAGCTTTCTTT.